This T cell receptor (beta chain) was captured in a study of blood T cell repertoires in COVID-19. The wider study: Samples of COVID-19 (acute and convalescent) were obtained from the United States, Italy and Spain. T cells, B-cell-depleted T cells, or PBMCs provided the cDNA or gDNA that served as material.

The CDR3 has 15 residues. CDR1 is MRHNA and CDR2 is SNTAGT in the germline V gene. V shed 3 bases and J 8 bases; nucleotides not matched to a gene: 5. Per the authors' pipeline: Using reference gene primer amplification, nucleated cell counts were estimated. TCRdb keeps only in-frame clones here, not all; method: immunoSEQ multiplex PCR. Clonal size and the V and J genes are those of that table, whereas D and trimming came from the DNA. This table has about half a million clones, approximately 85% appearing once. Sequencing used peripheral blood. The TCR sequence derives from a human donor in a cohort sampled during active COVID-19. V and J are TRBV6-4 and TRBJ2-6; 9 bases line up with TRBD1. CDR3 sequence: CASSEGTGSPNVLTF. In DNA form, the CDR3 reads TGTGCCAGCAGTGAAGGGACAGGGTCCCCCAACGTCCTGACTTTC.